This T cell receptor beta chain was sequenced during a study of early T cells in non-severe SARS-CoV-2 infection. This CDR3 has 12 amino acids. The V end lost 6 bases, the J end lost 0 bases, and 2 bases lay between the germline ends. The V gene's germline CDR1 is MNHNY and CDR2 SVGAGI (reference sequence). TCRdb called the 5' RACE reads again in MiXCR, with one record for every CDR3 protein. The sample includes about 35,000 distinct CDR3 sequences, 4.5% to 7% of them seen just once. This receptor was taken from an adult who was a healthcare worker with PCR-confirmed SARS-CoV-2 infection or an uninfected control (not recorded which). The sample consisted of whole blood, taken at baseline. The chain links TRBV6-6 to TRBJ2-2, with D unclear. This CDR3 is CASRTNTGELFF. As DNA, the CDR3 is TGTGCCAGCAGGACGAACACCGGGGAGCTGTTTTTT.